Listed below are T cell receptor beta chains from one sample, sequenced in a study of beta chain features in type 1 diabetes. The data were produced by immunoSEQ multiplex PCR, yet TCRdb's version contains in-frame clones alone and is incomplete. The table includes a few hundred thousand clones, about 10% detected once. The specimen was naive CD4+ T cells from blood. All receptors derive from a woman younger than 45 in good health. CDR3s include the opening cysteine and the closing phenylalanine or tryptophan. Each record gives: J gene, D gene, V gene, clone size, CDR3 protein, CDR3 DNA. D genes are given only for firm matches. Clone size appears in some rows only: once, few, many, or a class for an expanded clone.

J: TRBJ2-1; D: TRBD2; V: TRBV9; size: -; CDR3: CASSEGLAGYNEQFF; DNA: TGTGCCAGCAGCGAAGGACTAGCGGGGTACAATGAGCAGTTCTTC
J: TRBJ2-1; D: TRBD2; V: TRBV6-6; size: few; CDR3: CASSYSGLANEQFF; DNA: TGTGCCAGCAGTTACTCGGGACTAGCTAATGAGCAGTTCTTC
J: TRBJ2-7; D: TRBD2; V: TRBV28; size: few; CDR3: CASSPHPGRAGEQYF; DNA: TGTGCCAGCAGTCCCCACCCTGGGAGGGCCGGGGAGCAGTACTTC
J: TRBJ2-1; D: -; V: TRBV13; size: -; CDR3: CASSFRAGTVNEQFF; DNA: TGTGCCAGCAGCTTTCGGGCGGGCACGGTTAATGAGCAGTTCTTC
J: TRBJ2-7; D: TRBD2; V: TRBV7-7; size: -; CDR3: CASSPRLAGTYEQYF; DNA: TGTGCTAGCAGCCCGAGACTAGCGGGGACCTACGAGCAGTACTTC
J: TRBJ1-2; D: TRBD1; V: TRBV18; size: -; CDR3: CASSPKDREYYGYTF; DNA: TGTGCCAGCTCACCTAAGGACAGGGAGTACTATGGCTACACCTTC
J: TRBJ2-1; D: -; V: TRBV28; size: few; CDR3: CASSLFSYNEQFF; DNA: TGTGCCAGCAGTTTATTTTCATACAATGAGCAGTTCTTC
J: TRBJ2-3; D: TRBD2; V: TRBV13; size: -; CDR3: CASRSGRATDTQYF; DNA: TGTGCCAGCCGAAGCGGGAGGGCCACAGATACGCAGTATTTT
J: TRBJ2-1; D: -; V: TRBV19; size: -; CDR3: CASTPSGLGKQFF; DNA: TGTGCCAGTACCCCAAGCGGCCTCGGAAAGCAGTTCTTC
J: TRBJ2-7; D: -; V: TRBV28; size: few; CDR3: CASSSAPGVWGEQYF; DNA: TGTGCCAGCAGTTCGGCCCCAGGGGTTTGGGGAGAGCAGTACTTC
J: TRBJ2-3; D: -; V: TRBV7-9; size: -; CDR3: CASSLGWSGGSTQYF; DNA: TGTGCCAGCAGCTTAGGATGGTCAGGAGGTTCTACGCAGTATTTT
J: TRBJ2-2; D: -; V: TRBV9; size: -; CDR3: CASSVALGGAGELFF; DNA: TGTGCCAGCAGCGTGGCCTTAGGGGGGGCCGGGGAGCTGTTTTTT
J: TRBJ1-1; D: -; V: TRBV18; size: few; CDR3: CASSPTFDGSTEAFF; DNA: TGTGCCAGCTCACCAACCTTCGATGGGAGCACTGAAGCTTTCTTT
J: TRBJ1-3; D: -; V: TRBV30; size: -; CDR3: CAWSVLSSGNTIYF; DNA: TGTGCCTGGAGTGTTCTCTCGTCCGGGAACACCATATATTTT
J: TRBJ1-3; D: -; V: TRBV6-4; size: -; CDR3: CASIRESGNTIYF; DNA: TGTGCCAGCATCAGGGAATCGGGAAACACCATATATTTT
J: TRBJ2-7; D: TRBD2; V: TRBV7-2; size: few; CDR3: CASRLNNLAGDQYF; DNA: TGTGCCAGCAGACTAAACAATTTAGCGGGAGACCAGTACTTC
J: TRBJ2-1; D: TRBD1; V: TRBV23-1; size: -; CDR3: CASTPTGTGARYNEQFF; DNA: TGCGCCAGCACCCCGACCGGGACAGGGGCCCGCTACAATGAGCAGTTCTTC
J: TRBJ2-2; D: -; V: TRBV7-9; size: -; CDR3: CASSAARDNLRELFF; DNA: TGTGCCAGCAGCGCCGCCCGGGACAACCTACGGGAGCTGTTTTTT
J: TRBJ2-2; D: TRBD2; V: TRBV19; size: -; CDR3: CASNMGLAARTGELFF; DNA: TGTGCCAGTAACATGGGTCTAGCGGCCCGCACCGGGGAGCTGTTTTTT
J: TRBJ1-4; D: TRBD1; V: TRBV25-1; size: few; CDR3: CASSEQTGNSEKLFF; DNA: TGTGCCAGCAGTGAACAGACAGGGAACAGTGAAAAACTGTTTTTT
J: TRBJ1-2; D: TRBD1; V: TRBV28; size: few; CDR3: CASSPPASGTGGYTF; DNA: TGTGCCAGCAGCCCGCCGGCCTCCGGGACAGGTGGCTACACCTTC
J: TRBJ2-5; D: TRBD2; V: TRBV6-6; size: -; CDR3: CASSAQAGVSETQYF; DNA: TGTGCCAGCAGCGCCCAAGCGGGAGTTTCAGAGACCCAGTACTTC